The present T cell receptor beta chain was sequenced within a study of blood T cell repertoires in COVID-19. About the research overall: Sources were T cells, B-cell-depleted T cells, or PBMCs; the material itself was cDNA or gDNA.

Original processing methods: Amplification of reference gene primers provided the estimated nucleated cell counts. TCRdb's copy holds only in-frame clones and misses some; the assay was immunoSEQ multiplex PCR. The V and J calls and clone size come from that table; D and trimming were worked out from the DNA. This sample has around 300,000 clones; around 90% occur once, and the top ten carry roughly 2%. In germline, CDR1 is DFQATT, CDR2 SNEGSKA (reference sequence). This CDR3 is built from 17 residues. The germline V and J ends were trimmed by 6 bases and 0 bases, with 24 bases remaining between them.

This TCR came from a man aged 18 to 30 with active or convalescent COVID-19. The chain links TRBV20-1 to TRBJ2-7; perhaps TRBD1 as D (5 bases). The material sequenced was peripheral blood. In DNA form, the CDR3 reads TGCAGTGCAAGTGGGTTGACCACGCCTAGGGGCTCCTACGAGCAGTACTTC. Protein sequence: CSASGLTTPRGSYEQYF.